Below are 19 T cell receptor beta chains sequenced from a single sample in a study of blood T cell repertoires in COVID-19. Clones were sequenced by immunoSEQ multiplex PCR, and TCRdb holds only the in-frame ones, with some missing. The table records under 300,000 clones, 82% of them present only once. Sequencing was carried out using peripheral blood. The receptor set was obtained from a woman aged 60-70 years with active or convalescent COVID-19.

The chain has TRBV3-1 (or the pseudogene TRBV3-2) and TRBJ2-3; D is possibly TRBD1 (5 bases). Trimming took off 5 bases at V and 6 bases at J, with 12 bases between the two ends. Germline CDR1 and CDR2: LGHDT and YNNKEL (reference sequence). The CDR3 is 13 residues long. CDR3 nucleotide sequence: TGTGCCAGCAGCGCACAGGCGCACGATACGCAGTATTTT. Translation: CASSAQAHDTQYF.

V is TRBV10-3 and J is TRBJ1-4; D uncertain. Germline V lookup: CDR1 ENHRY, CDR2 SYGVKD. Trimming shortened V by 1 base and J by 7 bases, and 13 bases separated the two germline ends. The CDR3 extends over 15 amino acids. The CDR3, as DNA: TGTGCCATCAGTGAGTATGGGCAAGGAGGTGAAAAACTGTTTTTT. This codes for CAISEYGQGGEKLFF.

This clone was counted once. V usage is TRBV9 and J usage is TRBJ2-2; no reliable D call. Looked up from germline, CDR1 is SGDLS and CDR2 is YYNGEE. CDR3 length: 12 amino acids. Trimming stripped 6 bases from V and 8 bases from J, with 11 bases between. CDR3 in amino acids: CASNPGPGELFF. The DNA of the CDR3 is TGTGCCAGCAACCCAGGCCCAGGGGAGCTGTTTTTT.

The rearrangement joins TRBV6-5 to TRBJ1-1; TRBD1 agrees at 7 bases. CDR1 is MNHEY, CDR2 SVGAGI, per germline. The CDR3 sequence is 14 residues long. Unmatched junction bases numbered 6, after V lost 4 bases and J lost 4 bases. In DNA form, the CDR3 reads TGTGCCAGCAGTTCCTCCCCAGGGGGCACTGAAGCTTTCTTT. Protein sequence: CASSSSPGGTEAFF.

This clone appeared a single time. V and J are TRBV30 and TRBJ2-2, with a possible D match to TRBD1 (5 bases). CDR1 and CDR2 (germline): GTSNPN, SVGIG (reference sequence). This CDR3 has 15 amino acids. Trimming cost V 0 bases and J 2 bases, with 10 bases left between them. CDR3 sequence: CAWSVVRANTGELFF. The CDR3 region has the DNA TGTGCCTGGAGTGTAGTCAGGGCTAACACCGGGGAGCTGTTTTTT.

The V call is TRBV30, the J call TRBJ1-3; D ambiguous. CDR1 is GTSNPN, CDR2 SVGIG, per germline (reference sequence). The CDR3 runs 15 residues. Deletions cut 1 base from V and 1 base from J, with 11 bases between. CDR3: CAWSGTRESGNTIYF. The CDR3 region has the DNA TGTGCCTGGAGTGGAACCCGGGAGTCTGGAAACACCATATATTTT.

The rearrangement joins TRBV7-9 to TRBJ1-1; tentatively, D is TRBD1 (5 bases). Trimming shortened V by 6 bases and J by 0 bases, and 17 bases separated the two germline ends. This CDR3 comprises 16 residues. CDR1 SEHNR and CDR2 FQNEAQ come from the germline V gene (reference sequence). The CDR3 nucleotides are TGTGCCAGCAGTGACCCTCGACAGAGCATGAACACTGAAGCTTTCTTT. Its protein product is CASSDPRQSMNTEAFF.

The chain recombines TRBV5-1 with TRBJ2-4, with a possible D match to TRBD1 (5 bases). The CDR3 has 17 residues. Trimming removed 7 bases at V and 3 bases at J, with 23 bases between. Per germline, CDR1 SGHRS and CDR2 YFSETQ. The CDR3 nucleotides are TGCGCCAGCCACAAAACTGGGCAGGGTTTGGACAAAAACATTCAGTACTTC. It encodes CASHKTGQGLDKNIQYF.

This rearrangement joins TRBV11-2 to TRBJ2-5, with 11 bases lining up with TRBD2. Germline-derived CDR1 and CDR2 are SGHAT and FQNNGV. The trim removed 5 bases at V and 5 bases at J, leaving 10 bases unmatched. The CDR3 has 16 amino acids. The CDR3 bases are TGTGCCAGCAGCACCCCTAGCGGGGGGTTTCTGGAGACCCAGTACTTC. It encodes CASSTPSGGFLETQYF.

V and J are TRBV4-1 and TRBJ1-1, with D tentatively TRBD1 (5 bases). Germline V gene sequence: CDR1 MGHRA, CDR2 YSYEKL. The length of the CDR3 is 16 residues. The V and J ends lost 0 bases and 7 bases respectively, with 18 bases between them. CDR3 sequence (DNA): TGCGCCAGCAGCCAAGATAAGATGGGGGAGGGTAATGAAGCTTTCTTT. It encodes CASSQDKMGEGNEAFF.

About this clone: Sequence at one end of the junction differs from germline and may be a read error. The J gene is TRBJ2-2, the V gene TRBV6-2 or TRBV6-3, with D possibly matching TRBD2 (5 bases). Germline values: CDR1 MNHEY, CDR2 SVGEGT. CDR3 length equals 15 residues. CDR3 nucleotides: TGTGCCAGCAGTTACTCAGGGATTAACACCGGGGAGCTATTTTTT. This codes for CASSYSGINTGELFF.

This rearrangement joins TRBV7-9 to TRBJ2-2; TRBD1 matches 12 bases. Trimming took 5 bases from V and 10 from J; bases not matched to a gene: 8. Germline loops: CDR1 SEHNR, CDR2 FQNEAQ (reference sequence). The CDR3 is 15 amino acids. CDR3 in DNA: TGTGCCAGCAGCCTCACCGGGACAGGGGGCACGGAGCTGTTTTTT. It yields the protein CASSLTGTGGTELFF.

The count of this clone is one. The rearrangement uses TRBV29-1 and TRBJ1-2, with 11 bases fitting TRBD1. In germline, CDR1 is SQVTM, CDR2 ANQGSEA. V gave up 0 bases and J gave up 7 bases; unmatched junction bases: 4. The CDR3 sequence is 14 residues long. The CDR3 region has the DNA TGCAGCGTTGAAGATGGACAGGGGGCGAGTGGCTACACCTTC. This sequence encodes CSVEDGQGASGYTF.

The rearrangement links TRBV15 to TRBJ2-7, with a weak D call TRBD1 (6 bases). From germline, CDR1 is LNHNV and CDR2 YYDKDF (reference sequence). Trimming pared 2 bases from V and 4 bases from J, leaving 12 bases between. This CDR3 is 14 amino acids long. As DNA, the CDR3 is TGTGCCACCAGCAGACCAGGGGAGAAGTACGAGCAGTACTTC. Its translation: CATSRPGEKYEQYF.

The J gene is TRBJ1-5, the V gene TRBV10-3; a possible D gene is TRBD1 (5 bases). Between the trimmed V and J ends, which lost 6 bases and 2 bases, there was a span of 11 bases. This CDR3 contains 14 residues. The germline V gene has CDR1 ENHRY and CDR2 SYGVKD. CDR3 loop: CAISPVGGNQPQHF. DNA of the CDR3: TGTGCCATCAGCCCGGTAGGGGGCAATCAGCCCCAGCATTTT.

This chain uses TRBV7-2 with TRBJ2-1, with a possible D match to TRBD1 (5 bases). This CDR3 is 16 amino acids long. The V end lost 4 bases, the J end lost 3 bases, and 16 bases lay between the germline ends. Germline-derived CDR1 and CDR2 are SGHTA and FQGNSA. As DNA, the CDR3 is TGTGCCAGCAGCTCCCAGGGTGGTATCGTCTACAATGAGCAGTTCTTC. Amino acids: CASSSQGGIVYNEQFF.

V is TRBV4-3 and J is TRBJ1-4; 7 nucleotides align to TRBD1. The J segment lost 4 bases and the V segment lost 0 bases, leaving 8 bases of the junction unmatched. Germline-derived CDR1 and CDR2 are LGHNA and YSLEER. CDR3 size: 17 residues. The CDR3 reads CASSQDVKAGGNEKLFF. The CDR3 coding sequence is TGCGCCAGCAGCCAAGATGTGAAAGCAGGGGGTAATGAAAAACTGTTTTTT.

This chain connects TRBV10-3 to TRBJ2-7; D may be TRBD2 (6 bases). CDR1 and CDR2 from the germline V gene are ENHRY and SYGVKD. Trimming pared 3 bases from V and 2 bases from J, leaving 8 bases between. The CDR3 is made up of 13 amino acids. The CDR3 loop reads CAISDGGTYEQYF. DNA of the CDR3: TGTGCCATCAGTGATGGAGGGACCTACGAGCAGTACTTC.

The rearrangement joins TRBV19 to TRBJ2-1; 9 bases map to TRBD2. Looked up from germline, CDR1 is LNHDA and CDR2 is SQIVND (reference sequence). V shed 5 bases, J shed 4 bases, and the junction held 12 bases outside the gene matches. The CDR3 is 17 residues long. CDR3 sequence (DNA): TGTGCCAGTAGTCCCCCTGGGTTAGCGGGGGTTTACAATGAGCAGTTCTTC. Encoded protein: CASSPPGLAGVYNEQFF. The variable domain in full, with the rest retrieved from reference TRBV19 and TRBJ2-1, is DGGITQSPKYLFRKEGQNVTLSCEQNLNHDAMYWYRQDPGQGLRLIYYSQIVNDFQKGDIAEGYSVSREKKESFPLTVTSAQKNPTAFYLCASSPPGLAGVYNEQFFGPGTRLTVL.